The clone carrying this T cell receptor (beta chain) was counted once. Antigen specificity is unknown. Repertoires were generated with immunoSEQ multiplex PCR, while TCRdb's copy carries only in-frame clones and drops some. The repertoire holds approximately 28,000 clones, 85% to 90% seen once, with approximately 22% in the top ten. Patients were ineligible given autoimmune disease history or systemic immunosuppression. This entry belongs to a study of OX40 agonist ivuxolimab in advanced cancers. Study details: Each patient was given ivuxolimab into a vein every 2 weeks, at 0.01 to 10 mg/kg. In three patients, partial responses were observed, one with hepatocellular carcinoma and two with cutaneous melanoma.

Points from the study as a whole: Dose levels from 0.1 to 3.0 mg/kg saw CD4+ and CD8+ blood T cells expand clonally by week 6.

V was shortened by 0 bases and J by 2 bases, with 11 bases between the two germline ends. Looked up from germline, CDR1 is GTSNPN and CDR2 is SVGIG (reference sequence). This CDR3 has 14 amino acids. The sequence was collected from an adult with an advanced solid tumor such as melanoma, head and neck, liver or kidney cancer. J is TRBJ2-7 and V is TRBV30; tentatively, D is TRBD1 or TRBD2 (5 bases each). The material sequenced was CD4+ or CD8+ T cells sorted from blood, taken in a trial of the OX40 agonist ivuxolimab. The CDR3, as DNA: TGTGCCTGGAGTGTAGTCAGGGAGACCTACGAGCAGTACTTC. Translated, it gives CAWSVVRETYEQYF.